Each of the 23 T cell receptor beta chains below was sequenced from the same sample in a study of radiation and T cells in renal cell carcinoma. The sample's time point: blood 4 weeks post-SBRT, at nephrectomy. Treatment reported: 15 Gy SBRT to primary tumor, nephrectomy 4 weeks later. Assay: immunoSEQ multiplex PCR; the TCRdb copy retains only in-frame clones and omits some. The sample records about 43,000 clones, about 82% being singletons. The source was blood, collected from a patient whose treatment included radiotherapy and nephrectomy. Every receptor here comes from a woman between 65 and 79 years old with renal cell carcinoma.

There are a few counts of this clone. The chain couples TRBV6-5 to TRBJ2-3; D could derive from TRBD1 or TRBD2 (5 bases each). The CDR3 runs 16 residues. Germline CDR1 reads MNHEY; CDR2 reads SVGAGI. V was shortened by 2 bases and J by 0 bases, with 12 bases between the two germline ends. The CDR3 here is CASSYARGGSTDTQYF. The CDR3 nucleotides read TGTGCCAGCAGTTACGCCCGGGGCGGGAGCACAGATACGCAGTATTTT.

V gene TRBV5-1 combines with J gene TRBJ2-7; tentatively, D is TRBD1 (6 bases). The CDR3 contains 15 residues. V was shortened by 8 bases and J by 0 bases, with 18 bases between the two germline ends. Germline V gives CDR1 SGHRS, CDR2 YFSETQ. The CDR3 DNA reads as TGCGCCAGTCGTCCCCCCTTGGACAGCTCCTACGAGCAGTACTTC. This sequence encodes CASRPPLDSSYEQYF.

The CDR3 region has the DNA TGCGCCAGCAGCTTGGAGTCAGGGGTGGGCAATTCACCCCTCCACTTT. Protein product: CASSLESGVGNSPLHF. The V and J genes are TRBV5-1 and TRBJ1-6; a weak D match, TRBD1 (6 bases). V was clipped by 0 bases and J by 7 bases, with 14 bases between them. This CDR3 spans 16 amino acids. The germline CDR1 and CDR2 sequences are SGHRS and YFSETQ.

The chain couples TRBV6-5 to TRBJ1-2; TRBD1 matches at 9 bases. The V and J ends lost 8 bases and 5 bases, in that order; junction bases with no gene match: 3. CDR1 MNHEY and CDR2 SVGAGI come from the germline V gene. There are 12 residues in the CDR3. CDR3 protein: CASGTGPYGYTF. DNA for the CDR3: TGTGCCAGCGGGACAGGGCCTTATGGCTACACCTTC.

The gene calls are TRBV30 and TRBJ1-6; a weak D match, TRBD1 (5 bases). This CDR3 region has 15 residues. Trimming took 0 bases from V and 8 from J, leaving 14 bases between them. The germline gives CDR1 GTSNPN, CDR2 SVGIG (reference sequence). CDR3 residues: CAWSVPGEGDSPLHF. CDR3 in DNA: TGTGCCTGGAGTGTACCGGGGGAAGGGGATTCACCCCTCCACTTT.

This chain links TRBV6-5 with TRBJ2-7; TRBD2 is a possible D gene (5 bases). This CDR3 is built from 13 residues. The V gene lost 6 bases and the J gene lost 2 bases, with 11 bases spanning the gap. CDR1 and CDR2 (germline): MNHEY, SVGAGI. This chain's CDR3 is CASSYGIAYEQYF. CDR3 in DNA: TGTGCCAGCAGCTACGGGATTGCCTACGAGCAGTACTTC.

The V and J genes are TRBV25-1 and TRBJ2-7; D is perhaps TRBD2 (5 bases). The germline V and J ends were trimmed by 3 bases and 11 bases, with 17 bases remaining between them. Per germline, CDR1 MGHDK and CDR2 SYGVNS. This CDR3 region has 13 residues. The CDR3 bases are TGTGCCAGCAGTGATAGCGCTCGTTCCTGGGAGTACTTC. Translation gives CASSDSARSWEYF.

This clone was observed once. The CDR3 reads CASSRGQGAFGELFF. DNA for the CDR3: TGTGCCAGCAGTCGGGGCCAGGGGGCGTTCGGGGAGCTGTTTTTT. This chain connects TRBV27 to TRBJ2-2; 8 nucleotides agree with TRBD1. The length of the CDR3 is 15 residues. V gave up 5 bases and J gave up 7 bases; unmatched junction bases: 9. Germline-derived CDR1 and CDR2 are MNHEY and SMNVEV (reference sequence).

The V call is TRBV29-1, the J call TRBJ2-7, with 12 bases aligning to TRBD2. Per the germline V gene, CDR1 is SQVTM and CDR2 is ANQGSEA. The CDR3 runs to 15 residues. V was clipped by 5 bases and J by 1 base; unmatched bases: 6. CDR3 residues: CSVLGLAGTSYEQYF. CDR3 bases: TGCAGCGTTCTTGGACTAGCGGGAACATCCTACGAGCAGTACTTC.

The chain employs TRBV18 and TRBJ1-5; the D gene is possibly TRBD1 (5 bases). V was shortened by 5 bases and J by 0 bases, with 11 bases between the two germline ends. From germline, CDR1 is KGHSH and CDR2 LQKENI. The CDR3 totals 15 residues. CDR3 in amino acids: CASSSGIYSNQPQHF. The CDR3, as DNA: TGTGCCAGCTCATCAGGGATTTATAGCAATCAGCCCCAGCATTTT.

The chain employs TRBV5-3 and TRBJ1-5, with D maybe TRBD1 (6 bases). TRBV5-3 is designated an ORF whose function remains uncertain. V lost 0 bases and J lost 5, with 9 bases in between. CDR3 length: 14 amino acids. The CDR3 nucleotides are TGTGCCAGAAGCTTGGTACAGGGAGATCAGCCCCAGCATTTT. Protein sequence: CARSLVQGDQPQHF.

The chain joins TRBV4-1 to TRBJ2-7; D tentatively fits TRBD1 or TRBD2 (5 bases each). The CDR3 is 16 amino acids. CDR1 is MGHRA, CDR2 YSYEKL, per germline. Trimming removed 4 bases at V and 7 bases at J, with 23 bases between. The CDR3 DNA follows: TGCGCCAGCAGCCGGGGCCACGGGGCGCGGAGAGAAGAGCAGTACTTC. This gives the protein CASSRGHGARREEQYF.

The chain couples TRBV4-3 to TRBJ1-5; D perhaps matches TRBD1 (6 bases). The V and J ends lost 3 bases and 4 bases respectively, with 7 bases between them. Germline V gives CDR1 LGHNA, CDR2 YSLEER. The CDR3 is 13 residues long. As DNA, the CDR3 is TGCGCCAGCAGCCATGGACAGAATCAGCCCCAGCATTTT. Encoded protein: CASSHGQNQPQHF.

The chain joins TRBV5-6 to TRBJ1-5; no clear D gene. The CDR3 spans 15 residues. The ends were cut back, 0 bases at V and 1 base at J, with 8 bases in the middle. Germline-derived CDR1 and CDR2 are SGHDT and YYEEEE. The CDR3 loop reads CASSLEGPSNQPQHF. The CDR3 DNA is TGTGCCAGCAGCTTGGAGGGCCCCAGCAATCAGCCCCAGCATTTT.

V usage is TRBV7-9 and J usage is TRBJ2-3; TRBD2 agrees at 11 bases. Germline V gene sequence: CDR1 SEHNR, CDR2 FQNEAQ (reference sequence). J was trimmed by 2 bases and V by 5 bases; bases with no gene match: 6. CDR3 length: 16 amino acids. CDR3: CASSVRSGRVTDTQYF. The CDR3 coding sequence is TGTGCCAGCAGCGTCCGTAGCGGGAGGGTCACAGATACGCAGTATTTT.

The chain recombines TRBV27 with TRBJ2-7; D tentatively fits TRBD1 or TRBD2 (5 bases each). The CDR3 loop spans 11 amino acids. Per the germline V gene, CDR1 is MNHEY and CDR2 is SMNVEV (reference sequence). V was shortened by 3 bases and J by 6 bases, with 6 bases between the two germline ends. DNA of the CDR3: TGTGCCAGCAGTTTGGGGGTCGAGCAGTACTTC. Translation gives CASSLGVEQYF.

The chain carries TRBV7-3 and TRBJ2-3; perhaps D is TRBD1 or TRBD2 (5 bases each). Trimming cost V 6 bases and J 5 bases, with 21 bases left between them. The CDR3 consists of 16 residues. Germline V lookup: CDR1 SGHTA, CDR2 FQGTGA. Here the CDR3 DNA reads TGTGCCAGCAGTCTCCGGGACCCCCTTTTTGGAGATACGCAGTATTTT. As protein: CASSLRDPLFGDTQYF.

There are a few counts of this clone. V is TRBV6-5 and J is TRBJ2-1, with 8 nucleotides matching TRBD1. Trimming cost V 6 bases and J 9 bases; bases outside gene matches: 13. Germline assignment: CDR1 MNHEY and CDR2 SVGAGI. CDR3 size: 15 residues. The CDR3 DNA is TGTGCCAGCAGACCCCGACAGGGGACTCGGGGTGAGCAGTTCTTC. Its protein product is CASRPRQGTRGEQFF.

This chain links TRBV9 with TRBJ2-5; D is unresolved. The J call may be in error: the DNA end matches TRBJ2-7 better. The germline V gene encodes CDR1 SGDLS and CDR2 YYNGEE. The CDR3 is 10 residues long. This CDR3 is CASSPYEQYF. The CDR3 bases are TGTGCCAGCAGCCCCTACGAGCAGTACTTC.

This clone appeared a single time. The chain carries TRBV4-1 and TRBJ2-3, with 8 bases that match TRBD2. CDR3 length equals 15 residues. Germline assignment: CDR1 MGHRA and CDR2 YSYEKL. V was clipped by 4 bases and J by 4 bases; unmatched bases: 7. CDR3: CASSLSGGPSDTQYF. In DNA, the CDR3 is TGCGCCAGCAGCCTATCGGGGGGGCCCTCAGATACGCAGTATTTT.

This rearrangement joins TRBV4-1 to TRBJ2-4; no firm D call. CDR3 length: 16 amino acids. Germline V gives CDR1 MGHRA, CDR2 YSYEKL. V was clipped by 1 base and J by 0 bases, with 10 bases between them. For the CDR3, the DNA is TGCGCCAGCAGCCAAGTACCCGAAATAGCCAAAAACATTCAGTACTTC. Translation gives CASSQVPEIAKNIQYF.

The chain recombines TRBV19 with TRBJ2-7; D is tentatively TRBD1 or TRBD2 (5 bases each). There are 15 residues in the CDR3. Trimming took off 5 bases at V and 4 bases at J, with 18 bases between the two ends. Germline-derived CDR1 and CDR2 are LNHDA and SQIVND (reference sequence). This CDR3 is CASSLLPGRNYEQYF. CDR3 DNA sequence: TGTGCCAGTAGTCTGCTACCGGGACGGAATTACGAGCAGTACTTC.

J is TRBJ2-7 and V is TRBV6-5; D might be TRBD1 (6 bases). CDR1 is MNHEY, CDR2 SVGAGI, per germline. This CDR3 region has 15 residues. With 7 bases removed from V and 2 bases from J, the gap between germline ends came to 18 bases. DNA for the CDR3: TGTGCCAGCACCTCATCGGGACAAGAGCCCTACGAGCAGTACTTC. Protein: CASTSSGQEPYEQYF.